This entry is about one T cell receptor beta chain. By sample share, this clonotype is medium-sized (0.01 to 0.1%). This receptor's antigen is unknown. No much larger clone is present one base from it, and per-base qualities are unavailable. The receptor library was made with 5' RACE. Instrument on record: NextSeq 500. The TCR library protocol attached unique molecular identifiers to individual cDNA molecules to correct for sequencing error and PCR bias. TCR alpha and beta chains were both sequenced, and the abundances of alpha and beta sequences in each sample were closely correlated with each other. For the original study's pipeline: Decombinator V4 was used to annotate the V gene, J gene and CDR3 of the TCR sequences. TCRs were defined as expanded if a significant change between any two time points was detected under a Poisson model with p below 0.0001. TCR abundances were normalised to the total number of TCRs sequenced per sample and expressed as counts per million. MAIT TCRs were defined by TRAV1-2 paired with TRAJ12, TRAJ20 or TRAJ33, and iNKT TCRs by TRAV10 paired with TRAJ18. A search of VDJdb, accessed on 1 November 2021, was run for TCRs annotated to CMV, EBV and SARS-CoV-2, with TCRs annotated for multiple antigens excluded. Through fastp at Q25 and MiXCR, TCRdb rebuilt clones from the public reads, retaining in-frame beta chains. Every entry covers one CDR3 protein and lists the most common genes and DNA from its rows. It is TCRdb's table, rather than the study itself, that gives the V and J calls and clone size. The sample yields 25,000 to 35,000 distinct CDR3 sequences; over 4.5% were counted once. The top ten clones comprise 4.5% to 7% of the sample.

There are 14 amino acids in the CDR3, from cysteine to phenylalanine inclusive. The read is trimmed to its CDR3 DNA, 42 bases read in frame from base 1. V ends up 5 bases short and J 4 bases short, with an unmatched junction base count of 5. The germline V gene provides CDR1 SGHAT and CDR2 FQNNGV. This was a case-control study nested in a cohort of healthcare workers in London, UK, who had nasopharyngeal swab PCR tests and blood samples taken every week. Between 23 and 31 March 2020, the week of the UK lockdown, healthcare workers were enrolled and then followed up weekly for as long as 16 weeks. The sample belongs to a study of early T cells in non-severe SARS-CoV-2 infection (dated by TCRdb to the early 2020s). As for the study more broadly: Bulk RNA from unsorted whole blood was used for TCR sequencing, so alpha and beta chains could not be paired. The paper's findings and limits, for the study overall: VDJdb matching was skewed toward anti-spike CD8 responses and likely underestimated virus-specific expansions, missing private and CD4 specificities.

This sample comprised whole blood, obtained at baseline. This TCR derives from an adult who was a healthcare worker with PCR-confirmed SARS-CoV-2 infection or an uninfected control (not recorded which). The chain couples TRBV11-2 to TRBJ1-1; 9 of the junction bases match TRBD1. The CDR3 reads as follows: CASSPRGQGTEAFF. The nucleotides are TGTGCCAGCAGCCCCAGGGGACAGGGCACTGAAGCTTTCTTT.